This T cell receptor (beta chain) came from a study of OX40 agonist ivuxolimab in advanced cancers. Study as a whole: Ivuxolimab, an agonistic anti-OX40 (CD134) antibody, was given to patients. Partial responses, seen in three patients, involved one hepatocellular carcinoma and two cutaneous melanomas.

Patients were ruled out by autoimmune disease history or systemic immunosuppression. Clones were read by immunoSEQ multiplex PCR, and TCRdb kept only the in-frame ones, dropping some. The sample has over 65,000 clones; 85% to 90% are singletons. This clone was detected only once. The antigen remains unidentified. Notes on the study in general: Partial responders at 0.1-3.0 mg/kg showed near-lowest clonal expansion.

This specimen was CD4+ or CD8+ T cells sorted from blood, taken in a trial of the OX40 agonist ivuxolimab. This clonotype was obtained from an adult with an advanced solid tumor such as melanoma, head and neck, liver or kidney cancer.

As DNA, the CDR3 is TGCGCCAGCAGCCAAGCATGGGGTGGGGGATCCCAAGAGACCCAGTACTTC. This encodes CASSQAWGGGSQETQYF. The gene calls are TRBV4-3 and TRBJ2-5, with D perhaps being TRBD1 or TRBD2 (5 bases each). The CDR3 is 17 residues long. V was cut by 1 base and J by 1 base, with 16 bases left in between. Germline V gives CDR1 LGHNA, CDR2 YSLEER.